The 21 T cell receptor beta chains reported below all come from one sample, sequenced in a study of CD8+ T cells in alopecia areata. Extracted from the samples, RNA was reverse transcribed into cDNA to serve as the sequencing template. Using immunoSEQ multiplex PCR, the repertoire was profiled, and TCRdb retains in-frame clones only, with some absent. This sample has some 4,300 clones, with roughly two thirds found just once. The specimen sequenced was skin. The receptors derive from a human donor in good health.

This clone was seen a handful of times. The V and J genes are TRBV7-2 and TRBJ2-5; TRBD1 agrees at 8 bases. Germline V CDR1 and CDR2: SGHTA, FQGNSA. After removal of 4 bases from V and 1 base from J, the junction contained 2 bases not matched to a gene. The CDR3 totals 14 residues. The CDR3: CASSYGTGQETQYF. The CDR3, as DNA: TGTGCCAGCAGCTATGGGACAGGCCAAGAGACCCAGTACTTC.

The rearrangement links TRBV7-8 to TRBJ2-1; 11 bases agree with TRBD2. Germline CDR1 reads SGHVS; CDR2 reads FQNEAQ. J was trimmed by 7 bases and V by 5 bases; bases with no gene match: 7. This CDR3 contains 15 residues. CDR3 in DNA: TGTGCCAGCAGCCCTGGGACTAGCGGTTCGAATGAGCAGTTCTTC. It codes for CASSPGTSGSNEQFF.

The chain joins TRBV29-1 to TRBJ2-7; 8 nucleotides agree with TRBD2. Trimming removed 7 bases from V and 2 bases from J; junction bases left unmatched: 13. Per the germline V gene, CDR1 is SQVTM and CDR2 is ANQGSEA. There are 15 residues in the CDR3. This chain's CDR3 is CSAALIGGGTYEQYF. The CDR3 region has the DNA TGCAGCGCCGCCTTGATCGGCGGGGGGACCTACGAGCAGTACTTC.

As concerns this clone: Within the sample, other DNA sequences also encode this same CDR3. The rearrangement uses TRBV5-4 and TRBJ2-1; D unresolved. V lost 1 base, J lost 7 bases, and 3 bases lay in between. This CDR3 is 11 amino acids long. From germline, CDR1 is SGHNT and CDR2 YYREEE (reference sequence). The CDR3 sequence: CASSLRNEQFF. The CDR3 DNA reads as TGTGCCAGCAGCTTGCGGAATGAGCAGTTCTTC.

This chain joins TRBV9 and TRBJ2-2; possible D gene TRBD2, 5 bases. The length of the CDR3 is 16 residues. Germline CDR1 SGDLS, CDR2 YYNGEE. V shed 0 bases and J shed 3 bases, with 12 bases lying between them. The chain's CDR3 is CASSVASLSYTGELFF. In DNA, the CDR3 is TGTGCCAGCAGCGTAGCTAGCTTAAGCTACACCGGGGAGCTGTTTTTT.

The genes are TRBV2 and TRBJ2-3, with TRBD1 identical over 10 bases. The CDR3 consists of 13 residues. Germline CDR1 and CDR2: SNHLY and FYNNEI. The V segment lost 6 bases and the J segment 3 bases; nucleotides outside the gene matches: 0. CDR3 loop: CASRDRGTDTQYF. CDR3 nucleotide sequence: TGTGCCAGCAGGGACAGGGGGACAGATACGCAGTATTTT.

This clone was seen a handful of times. The rearrangement uses TRBV6-6 and TRBJ2-6; D is unclear. V was trimmed by 7 bases and J by 0 bases, leaving 7 bases between them. Germline V gene data show CDR1 as MNHNY and CDR2 as SVGAGI (reference sequence). CDR3 length equals 14 residues. The CDR3 DNA is TGTGCCAGCAACAGAGCCTCTGGGGCCAACGTCCTGACTTTC. The encoded protein is CASNRASGANVLTF.

The chain joins TRBV7-6 to TRBJ2-1; 11 bases line up with TRBD2. V was pared by 1 base and J by 8 bases, with 7 bases of the junction left unmatched. This CDR3 is built from 16 residues. The V gene's germline CDR1 is SGHVS and CDR2 FNYEAQ. This CDR3 reads CASSLGVAGGFDEQFF. For the CDR3, the DNA is TGTGCCAGCAGCTTAGGGGTAGCGGGAGGGTTTGATGAGCAGTTCTTC.

V usage is TRBV9 and J usage is TRBJ2-1, with D possibly TRBD2 on 6 matching bases. The CDR3 totals 15 residues. Trimming left V 2 bases short and J 7 bases short, with 16 bases between. Looked up from germline, CDR1 is SGDLS and CDR2 is YYNGEE. CDR3 in DNA: TGTGCCAGCAGCGTTTTCGGGAGTAATTCGAATGAGCAGTTCTTC. This sequence encodes CASSVFGSNSNEQFF.

The chain carries TRBV27 and TRBJ2-3, with 9 bases matching TRBD1. Germline V gene lookup returns CDR1 MNHEY and CDR2 SMNVEV (reference sequence). The CDR3 loop spans 14 amino acids. Trimming removed 10 bases from V and 3 bases from J; junction bases left unmatched: 8. This CDR3 reads CATRDRVGTDTQYF. The CDR3 DNA reads as TGTGCCACCCGGGACAGGGTTGGGACAGATACGCAGTATTTT.

The chain employs TRBV19 and TRBJ2-5; D might be TRBD1 (5 bases). V gave up 8 bases and J gave up 5 bases, with 15 bases separating them. Germline V gene sequence: CDR1 LNHDA, CDR2 SQIVND (reference sequence). The CDR3 sequence is 13 residues long. CDR3 loop: CASSDAPGETQYF. Written as DNA, the CDR3 is TGTGCCAGTTCGGACGCACCAGGGGAGACCCAGTACTTC.

V is TRBV28 and J is TRBJ1-4; 11 nucleotides agree with TRBD1. V trimming: 6 bases; J trimming: 6 bases; junction bases outside the gene matches: 3. Looked up from germline, CDR1 is MDHEN and CDR2 is SYDVKM. The CDR3 spans 14 residues. Written as DNA, the CDR3 is TGTGCCAGCAGCCGGGACAGGGGGGATGAAAAACTGTTTTTT. It specifies CASSRDRGDEKLFF.

The sample holds one count of this clone. The V gene is TRBV7-9, the J gene TRBJ2-1; D is perhaps TRBD1 or TRBD2 (5 bases each). This CDR3 spans 13 amino acids. V was shortened by 5 bases and J by 10 bases, with 15 bases between the two germline ends. Germline V gene data show CDR1 as SEHNR and CDR2 as FQNEAQ (reference sequence). CDR3 nucleotide sequence: TGTGCCAGCAGCCCGAAGGGACCATCGGAGCAGTTCTTC. Residues: CASSPKGPSEQFF.

The CDR3 loop is CASSAGTASNQPQHF. The CDR3 bases are TGTGCCAGCAGCGCCGGGACTGCCAGCAATCAGCCCCAGCATTTT. The J gene is TRBJ1-5, the V gene TRBV2; perhaps TRBD1 as D (5 bases). Germline CDR1 SNHLY, CDR2 FYNNEI. Trimming removed 6 bases from V and 1 base from J, with 13 bases in between. The CDR3 consists of 15 residues.

The chain combines TRBV5-1 with TRBJ2-2; TRBD2 matches 9 bases. The length of the CDR3 is 17 residues. V lost 0 bases and J lost 7; bases outside the gene matches: 10. Germline CDR1 is SGHRS and CDR2 is YFSETQ. This CDR3 is CASSLEASGNYGGELFF. CDR3 DNA: TGCGCCAGCAGCTTGGAGGCTAGCGGGAACTATGGCGGGGAGCTGTTTTTT.

This clone came up once. The J gene is TRBJ2-7, the V gene TRBV30, with 7 bases aligning to TRBD1. The CDR3 runs 14 residues. Germline CDR1 is GTSNPN and CDR2 is SVGIG (reference sequence). V gave up 2 bases and J gave up 2 bases; unmatched junction bases: 6. This CDR3 is CAWSPGTATYEQYF. The CDR3 nucleotides read TGTGCCTGGAGTCCGGGGACAGCAACCTACGAGCAGTACTTC.

The rearrangement links TRBV7-2 to TRBJ1-1; TRBD1 agrees at 7 bases. The germline CDR1 and CDR2 sequences are SGHTA and FQGNSA. CDR3 length: 14 residues. V lost 6 bases and J lost 2; bases outside the gene matches: 6. CDR3 in amino acids: CASSHRGANTEAFF. The CDR3 coding sequence is TGTGCCAGCAGTCACAGGGGTGCTAACACTGAAGCTTTCTTT.

The V and J genes are TRBV7-9 and TRBJ2-2; D not resolved. The germline V gene has CDR1 SEHNR and CDR2 FQNEAQ (reference sequence). V gave up 3 bases and J gave up 4 bases, with 6 bases separating them. This CDR3 comprises 13 residues. In DNA, the CDR3 is TGTGCCAGCAGCTTGGCGGCCACCGGGGAGCTGTTTTTT. Its translation: CASSLAATGELFF.

This clone has just a few counts. The chain employs TRBV29-1 and TRBJ2-7; 7 nucleotides match TRBD2. The CDR3 extends over 16 amino acids. The J segment lost 3 bases and the V segment lost 1 base, leaving 12 bases of the junction unmatched. Germline V gene lookup returns CDR1 SQVTM and CDR2 ANQGSEA. The CDR3, as DNA: TGCAGCGTTGAAGCCCACGCCCGCGGGGGTAGCTACGAGCAGTACTTC. Protein: CSVEAHARGGSYEQYF.

The CDR3: CAISDEPRGHYEQYF. CDR3 nucleotide sequence: TGTGCCATCAGTGACGAACCCAGAGGGCACTACGAGCAGTACTTC. The chain combines TRBV10-3 with TRBJ2-7, with a tentative D call TRBD2 (5 bases). The CDR3 extends over 15 amino acids. Germline values: CDR1 ENHRY, CDR2 SYGVKD. Deletions cut 3 bases from V and 3 bases from J, with 15 bases between.

The CDR3 region is CATTPGLGYGYTF. Here the CDR3 DNA reads TGCGCCACCACACCGGGGCTAGGGTATGGCTACACCTTC. The chain employs TRBV5-1 and TRBJ1-2; tentatively, D is TRBD1 (5 bases). The germline gives CDR1 SGHRS, CDR2 YFSETQ. V was shortened by 9 bases and J by 5 bases, with 17 bases between the two germline ends. The CDR3 is 13 residues long.